Described below is a single T cell receptor beta chain sequence and its context. What it binds is not known. At one boundary the junction diverges from the germline segment, which might be a read error. The entry originates in a study of cytomegalovirus exposure and HLA in healthy donors. Study-level information: The approximately 120 validation repertoires used the same platform as the 666 first-cohort repertoires, a later analysis reported.

Libraries were prepared by immunoSEQ multiplex PCR; TCRdb keeps only in-frame clonotypes and omits some of them. The data contain tens of thousands of clones, just over 95% of them singletons. Germline assignment: CDR1 SNHLY and CDR2 FYNNEI. CDR3 length equals 13 residues. Overall study findings and caveats: The CMV antigen specificity of a few CMV-associated chains was confirmed through in vitro analysis. Associated with cytomegalovirus, according to the listing, were 150 to 200 TCR beta chains.

This clonotype originated in a woman in her late teens or twenties in good health and CMV-seropositive. Sequencing input: PBMCs. The J gene is TRBJ1-1, the V gene TRBV2; D not resolved. The CDR3 loop reads CASTEQMNTEAFF. Here the CDR3 DNA reads TGTGCCAGCACTGAACAGATGAACACTGAAGCTTTCTTT.